This T cell receptor beta chain was found in a study of Ad26.COV2.S vaccination and SARS-CoV-2 variants. This CDR3 contains 14 residues. Trimming took 7 bases from V and 5 from J; bases not matched to a gene: 12. Germline lookup yields CDR1 SQVTM and CDR2 ANQGSEA. TCRdb's copy holds only in-frame clones and misses some; the assay was immunoSEQ multiplex PCR. The sample holds 410,000 or so clones, 80% to 95% seen once. Treatment specified: some 20 received Ad26.COV2.S at low or high dose, single or two shots; several received placebo; per-sample allocation not given. Sampling occurred on day 63 after the first vaccine or placebo injection. This person who donated was an adult of 18-55 years in Boston.

The receptor was derived from a person between 18 and 65 years old who received the Ad26.COV2.S COVID-19 vaccine or a placebo. This rearrangement joins TRBV29-1 to TRBJ2-5, with TRBD1 matching over 8 bases. Sequences were derived from peripheral blood, sampled in a trial of Ad26.COV2.S vaccine versus placebo. In nucleotides, the CDR3 is TGCAGCGAGGGGACCGGACAGGGTGGGGAGACCCAGTACTTC. Its protein product is CSEGTGQGGETQYF. The full variable domain, in which reference TRBV29-1 and TRBJ2-5 provide the parts outside the CDR3, is SAVISQKPSRDICQRGTSLTIQCQVDSQVTMMFWYRQQPGQSLTLIATANQGSEATYESGFVIDKFPISRPNLTFSTLTVSNMSPEDSSIYLCSEGTGQGGETQYFGPGTRLLVL.